This TCR beta chain was sequenced for a study of cytomegalovirus exposure and HLA in healthy donors. Study-wide points: Later analysis placed DRB1 highest and HLA-C lowest in TCR association rates, which differed by HLA locus.

Both 60 Vbeta primers and 13 Jbeta primers went into the PCR. Only in-frame clones appear in the TCRdb table, and some are missing; sequencing was by immunoSEQ multiplex PCR. The repertoire includes about 150,000 clones, 66% of them detected once, and over 1.5% sits in the top ten. Note on this clone: Its antigen is not identified.

V was clipped by 2 bases and J by 5 bases, with 14 bases between them. This CDR3 region has 15 residues. Looked up from germline, CDR1 is LNHDA and CDR2 is SQIVND (reference sequence). The clonotype originates from a human donor in good health. Sequenced material: PBMCs. The chain combines TRBV19 with TRBJ2-3; D unresolved. Written as DNA, the CDR3 is TGTGCCAGTAGTATAAGTTCTAATATCGGAGATACGCAGTATTTT. Translating it yields CASSISSNIGDTQYF. The whole variable domain, filled in from reference TRBV19 and TRBJ2-3, reads DGGITQSPKYLFRKEGQNVTLSCEQNLNHDAMYWYRQDPGQGLRLIYYSQIVNDFQKGDIAEGYSVSREKKESFPLTVTSAQKNPTAFYLCASSISSNIGDTQYFGPGTRLTVL.